These T cell receptor beta chains were read from a single sample in a study of shared clonotypes between healthy human individuals. Assay used: immunoSEQ multiplex PCR; TCRdb lists only in-frame clones, some missing. The repertoire includes about a million clones, around three quarters of them detected once, and 0.85% to 1% sits in the top ten. Sequenced material: memory CD4+ T cells from PBMCs. The receptor set was obtained from a man aged 18 to 30 in good health. Some clones in this sample may be carry-over from other donors' samples. The CDR3 runs from the conserved cysteine through the conserved F or W. Fields, in order: V gene, J gene, clone size, CDR3 protein. Size is stated for part of the rows, as once, few or many counts, or as a class when the clone is expanded.

V gene: TRBV11-3; J gene: TRBJ2-2; clone size: -; CDR3 protein: CASSLGTSSSTGELFF
V gene: TRBV13; J gene: TRBJ2-7; clone size: -; CDR3 protein: CASRRPPGTGVSTQYF
V gene: TRBV19; J gene: TRBJ1-4; clone size: -; CDR3 protein: CASKPTGRTNEKLFF
V gene: TRBV15; J gene: TRBJ2-7; clone size: -; CDR3 protein: CATSRERGMRYF
V gene: TRBV5-1; J gene: TRBJ1-1; clone size: -; CDR3 protein: CASSRAPGSTEAFF
V gene: TRBV19; J gene: TRBJ1-1; clone size: -; CDR3 protein: CASSIRRAGGNTEAFF
V gene: TRBV7-9; J gene: TRBJ1-3; clone size: few; CDR3 protein: CASSFQGAQDTIYF
V gene: TRBV11-3; J gene: TRBJ2-3; clone size: -; CDR3 protein: CASSFQGQSTDTQYF
V gene: TRBV4-3; J gene: TRBJ2-7; clone size: -; CDR3 protein: CASSQDFDATYEQYF
V gene: TRBV20-1; J gene: TRBJ2-7; clone size: -; CDR3 protein: CSGESGYEQYF
V gene: TRBV2; J gene: TRBJ2-7; clone size: once; CDR3 protein: CASRLQGAVHEQYF
V gene: TRBV18; J gene: TRBJ2-3; clone size: -; CDR3 protein: CASSPPSSVRRTDTQYF
V gene: TRBV28; J gene: TRBJ1-4; clone size: -; CDR3 protein: CASTSGGVDEKLFF
V gene: TRBV25-1; J gene: TRBJ1-2; clone size: -; CDR3 protein: CASSAPGTGGGGYTF
V gene: TRBV19; J gene: TRBJ1-2; clone size: few; CDR3 protein: CASSIGHIGYGYTF
V gene: TRBV5-5; J gene: TRBJ2-7; clone size: -; CDR3 protein: CASRRSTGGISYEQYF
V gene: TRBV6-4; J gene: TRBJ2-3; clone size: -; CDR3 protein: CASSAGLAGGADTQYF
V gene: TRBV10-3; J gene: TRBJ2-1; clone size: -; CDR3 protein: CAISGGPGSSGIPNEQFF
V gene: TRBV18; J gene: TRBJ2-7; clone size: -; CDR3 protein: CASSPRSPGWTGSRDEQYF
V gene: TRBV18; J gene: TRBJ2-7; clone size: -; CDR3 protein: CASSPYAGTGEQYF
V gene: TRBV10-3; J gene: TRBJ2-2; clone size: once; CDR3 protein: CAMQSSGHTGELFF
V gene: TRBV7-2; J gene: TRBJ1-1; clone size: -; CDR3 protein: CASSLVRARMGITEAFF
V gene: TRBV6-4; J gene: TRBJ1-1; clone size: -; CDR3 protein: CASSVRLGTEAFF
V gene: TRBV19; J gene: TRBJ2-7; clone size: few; CDR3 protein: CASSPWGQGGYEQYF
V gene: TRBV7-9; J gene: TRBJ2-2; clone size: -; CDR3 protein: CASSLINTGELFF
V gene: TRBV5-6; J gene: TRBJ1-1; clone size: once; CDR3 protein: CASSFFGGNTEAFF